One and the same sample provided the 32 T cell receptor beta chains below, sequenced in a study of T-cell reconstitution after alpha-beta-depleted transplantation in children. The authors prepared the TCRbeta library with unique molecular identifiers. TCRdb called the PCR reads again in MiXCR, with one record for every CDR3 protein. This repertoire shows some 600,000 distinct CDR3 sequences, over 10% found once; its top ten account for around 2%. The material sequenced was PBMCs, mostly from graft donor cells, taken 360 days after TCRalphabeta/CD19-depleted stem cell transplant. The receptors here all came from a male patient between 5 and 17 years old who had a stem cell transplant for acute myeloid leukemia, so the T cells may come from the graft donor.

The chain is built from TRBV3-1 and TRBJ2-7; D is possibly TRBD1 (6 bases). This CDR3 has 16 residues. Germline assignment: CDR1 LGHDT and CDR2 YNNKEL (reference sequence). Deletions cut 0 bases from V and 0 bases from J, with 12 bases between. As DNA, the CDR3 is TGTGCCAGCAGCCAAGAGGCGCCGGACAGCTCCTACGAGCAGTACTTC. Translating gives CASSQEAPDSSYEQYF.

The chain links TRBV12-3 or TRBV12-4 to TRBJ1-1, with TRBD1 as a possible D gene (6 bases). The length of the CDR3 is 14 residues. Trimming stripped 8 bases from V and 2 bases from J, with 15 bases between. CDR3 protein: CASGRQGPNTEAFF. CDR3 in DNA: TGTGCCAGCGGAAGGCAGGGGCCCAACACTGAAGCTTTCTTT.

This clonotype was counted only a few times. CDR3 bases: TGTGCCAGCAGCCCTCAGGCGGGAATATCCTACAATGAGCAGTTCTTC. Translating gives CASSPQAGISYNEQFF. The V call is TRBV28, the J call TRBJ2-1; D is perhaps TRBD2 (6 bases). This CDR3 is built from 16 residues. CDR1 and CDR2 (germline): MDHEN, SYDVKM. Trimming left V 6 bases short and J 1 base short, with 16 bases between.

This clonotype was seen a few times. The rearrangement joins TRBV6-2 or TRBV6-3 to TRBJ2-7, with D maybe TRBD1 (5 bases). Germline V gives CDR1 MNHEY, CDR2 SVGEGT. Trimming pared 2 bases from V and 0 bases from J, leaving 8 bases between. The CDR3 length is 14 residues. The CDR3 loop is CASSYPGPSYEQYF. The CDR3 nucleotides read TGTGCCAGCAGTTACCCAGGGCCCTCCTACGAGCAGTACTTC.

The V gene is TRBV20-1, the J gene TRBJ2-7, with a possible D match to TRBD2 (7 bases). From germline, CDR1 is DFQATT and CDR2 SNEGSKA (reference sequence). The CDR3 consists of 19 residues. V dropped 1 base and J dropped 2 bases, with 27 bases sitting between them. The CDR3 sequence is CSARGSGTQRGGIPYEQYF. The DNA of the CDR3 is TGCAGTGCTAGAGGCTCCGGGACACAAAGGGGGGGGATCCCCTACGAGCAGTACTTC.

This clonotype showed up just a few times. In DNA, the CDR3 is TGTGCCAGCAGCTTAATCGTCGGACTAGCGGGAGGCGAGCAGTACTTC. It translates to CASSLIVGLAGGEQYF. The rearrangement uses TRBV7-8 and TRBJ2-7, with 14 bases aligning to TRBD2. This CDR3 region has 16 residues. Looked up from germline, CDR1 is SGHVS and CDR2 is FQNEAQ. The V segment lost 2 bases and the J segment 6 bases; nucleotides outside the gene matches: 6.

DNA of the CDR3: TGTGCCAGCAGTAGCCCCGACGGTGGGGGGCGCGGTTCACCCCTCCACTTT. This sequence encodes CASSSPDGGGRGSPLHF. The chain couples TRBV28 to TRBJ1-6; the D gene is possibly TRBD1 (6 bases). Germline V gives CDR1 MDHEN, CDR2 SYDVKM. The CDR3 has 17 amino acids. Trimming removed 5 bases at V and 9 bases at J, with 23 bases between. Complete variable domain (other parts from reference TRBV28 and TRBJ1-6): DVKVTQSSRYLVKRTGEKVFLECVQDMDHENMFWYRQDPGLGLRLIYFSYDVKMKEKGDIPEGYSVSREKKERFSLILESASTNQTSMYLCASSSPDGGGRGSPLHFGNGTRLTVT.

This clonotype came up a few times. A much larger clone differs from this one at a single base, so this may be a read error. The chain employs TRBV20-1 and TRBJ2-1, with 7 bases matching TRBD2. Germline loops: CDR1 DFQATT, CDR2 SNEGSKA (reference sequence). This CDR3 contains 16 residues. The CDR3 bases are TGCTGTGCTAGAGATAGCCAGCGGGACGTGTACAATGAGCAGTTCTTC. It specifies CCARDSQRDVYNEQFF.

This clonotype was seen many times. V is TRBV4-2 and J is TRBJ2-7; 8 nucleotides line up with TRBD2. Germline V gives CDR1 LGHNA, CDR2 YNFKEQ. The CDR3 has 17 amino acids. V trimming: 4 bases; J trimming: 3 bases; junction bases outside the gene matches: 14. The DNA for the CDR3 is TGTGCCAGCAGCCCGGGCGTGACGGGAGGGCCAGTCTACGAGCAGTACTTC. Translated: CASSPGVTGGPVYEQYF.

V usage is TRBV5-6 and J usage is TRBJ2-7, with no clear D. V was trimmed by 4 bases and J by 6 bases, leaving 14 bases between them. In germline, CDR1 is SGHDT, CDR2 YYEEEE. This CDR3 has 13 amino acids. The CDR3 coding sequence is TGTGCCAGCAGCACCGCAGTCCTCTGCGAGCAGTACTTC. This encodes CASSTAVLCEQYF.

This clonotype occurred many times. The chain links TRBV21-1 to TRBJ2-5. TRBV21-1 is a documented pseudogene. The CDR3 contains 16 residues. The CDR3 reads CASSKLETSYQETQYF. CDR3 bases: TGTGCCAGCAGCAAATTGGAGACCTCGTACCAAGAGACCCAGTACTTC.

The V call is TRBV15, the J call TRBJ2-7; maybe TRBD1 (5 bases). The ends were cut back, 0 bases at V and 11 bases at J, with 17 bases in the middle. Per the germline V gene, CDR1 is LNHNV and CDR2 is YYDKDF (reference sequence). CDR3 length: 14 amino acids. CDR3 sequence (DNA): TGTGCCACCAGCAGAGATCGGTGGGCGCAGGGAAAGTACTTC. Amino acid sequence: CATSRDRWAQGKYF.

In its sample, this clonotype was seen a few times. The genes are TRBV12-3 or TRBV12-4 and TRBJ2-1; D gene ambiguous. This CDR3 has 13 amino acids. The germline V and J ends were trimmed by 0 bases and 10 bases, with 10 bases remaining between them. The CDR3 DNA reads TGTGCCAGCAGTTTAGCGCGAGGCGGAGAGCAGTTCTTC. It codes for CASSLARGGEQFF.

On this clonotype itself: This clone may be a read error of a much larger clone one base away. The chain has TRBV20-1 and TRBJ2-3, with D unclear. The CDR3 contains 15 residues. Per germline, CDR1 DFQATT and CDR2 SNEGSKA (reference sequence). The CDR3 nucleotides are TGCAGTGCTACTATGATTCTCTTTGGCACATATACGCAGTATTTT. Amino acid sequence: CSATMILFGTYTQYF.

This clonotype appeared many times. The chain joins TRBV4-3 to TRBJ2-7, with D possibly TRBD1 on 5 matching bases. CDR1 and CDR2 from the germline V gene are LGHNA and YSLEER. There are 14 residues in the CDR3. V was clipped by 1 base and J by 1 base, with 8 bases between them. The CDR3 protein is CASSQGGGSYEQYF. CDR3 DNA sequence: TGCGCCAGCAGCCAAGGGGGCGGTTCCTACGAGCAGTACTTC.

The V call is TRBV7-8, the J call TRBJ2-1; tentative D call: TRBD2 (6 bases). V was clipped by 1 base and J by 9 bases, with 16 bases between them. The CDR3 totals 15 residues. Germline V gene data show CDR1 as SGHVS and CDR2 as FQNEAQ. In DNA form, the CDR3 reads TGTGCCAGCAGCTTAGTGAGGAGCGGGTCTGGTGAGCAGTTCTTC. It specifies CASSLVRSGSGEQFF. Filled out from reference TRBV7-8 and TRBJ2-1, the complete variable domain reads GAGVSQSPRYKVAKRGQDVALRCDPISGHVSLFWYQQALGQGPEFLTYFQNEAQLDKSGLPSDRFFAERPEGSVSTLKIQRTQQEDSAVYLCASSLVRSGSGEQFFGPGTRLTVL.

This chain joins TRBV7-9 and TRBJ2-6; D unclear. V lost 0 bases to trimming and J lost 4 bases, with 7 bases between them. The CDR3 spans 15 residues. Looked up from germline, CDR1 is SEHNR and CDR2 is FQNEAQ (reference sequence). Written as DNA, the CDR3 is TGTGCCAGCAGCTTAGCGAAAGTCGGGGCCAACGTCCTGACTTTC. It encodes CASSLAKVGANVLTF. Based on the CDR3 plus reference TRBV7-9 and TRBJ2-6, the full variable domain is DTGVSQNPRHKITKRGQNVTFRCDPISEHNRLYWYRQTLGQGPEFLTYFQNEAQLEKSRLLSDRFSAERPKGSFSTLEIQRTEQGDSAMYLCASSLAKVGANVLTFGAGSRLTVL.

This clonotype was counted only a few times. This chain connects TRBV6-5 to TRBJ1-5; 7 nucleotides agree with TRBD1. With V trimmed by 4 bases and J by 2 bases, 5 bases remained unmatched. From germline, CDR1 is MNHEY and CDR2 SVGAGI. CDR3 length equals 15 residues. This chain's CDR3 is CASSFDRVGNQPQHF. Here the CDR3 DNA reads TGTGCCAGCAGTTTCGACAGGGTGGGCAATCAGCCCCAGCATTTT.

J is TRBJ2-7 and V is TRBV20-1, with D maybe TRBD2 (6 bases). Deletions cut 0 bases from V and 5 bases from J, with 17 bases between. The CDR3 spans 15 residues. Looked up from germline, CDR1 is DFQATT and CDR2 is SNEGSKA (reference sequence). As DNA, the CDR3 is TGCAGTGCTAGAGACACTAGCTTTATTTCCCACGAGCAGTACTTC. Residues: CSARDTSFISHEQYF.

This clonotype was counted at least ten times. This sequence joins TRBV20-1 and TRBJ1-3; the D is unclear. CDR3 length: 11 amino acids. V lost 1 base to trimming and J lost 4 bases, with 2 bases between them. Germline CDR1 is DFQATT and CDR2 is SNEGSKA (reference sequence). CDR3: CSARGGNTIYF. CDR3 coding DNA: TGCAGTGCTAGAGGCGGAAACACCATATATTTT.

The chain employs TRBV12-3 or TRBV12-4 and TRBJ2-7; 8 positions agree with TRBD1. This CDR3 contains 15 residues. V shed 5 bases and J 2 bases; nucleotides not matched to a gene: 8. CDR3 amino acids: CASSPQGTGTYEQYF. The CDR3 region has the DNA TGTGCCAGCAGTCCCCAAGGGACAGGCACCTACGAGCAGTACTTC.

This sequence joins TRBV29-1 and TRBJ1-1, with 8 bases aligning to TRBD1. Germline loops: CDR1 SQVTM, CDR2 ANQGSEA. There are 14 residues in the CDR3. V lost 3 bases to trimming and J lost 3 bases; unmatched junction nucleotides: 6. The CDR3 spells CSVDGTGGYTEAFF. The CDR3 DNA reads TGCAGCGTTGATGGTACAGGGGGGTACACTGAAGCTTTCTTT.

The CDR3 DNA follows: TGTGCCAGCAGCCAGCTAGCGGGACCCTACAATGAGCAGTTCTTC. Residues: CASSQLAGPYNEQFF. The chain combines TRBV7-6 with TRBJ2-1; 9 bases align to TRBD2. V gave up 5 bases and J gave up 2 bases; unmatched junction bases: 4. The germline gives CDR1 SGHVS, CDR2 FNYEAQ. The CDR3 loop spans 15 amino acids.

A few counts support this clonotype. V and J are TRBV6-1 and TRBJ2-3; possibly TRBD1 or TRBD2 for D (5 bases each). This CDR3 contains 16 residues. Germline CDR1 reads MNHNS; CDR2 reads SASEGT. V lost 8 bases, J lost 0 bases, and 18 bases lay in between. CDR3 region: CASPERMGPSTDTQYF. The CDR3 region has the DNA TGTGCCAGCCCCGAAAGAATGGGACCGAGCACAGATACGCAGTATTTT.

The chain carries TRBV20-1 and TRBJ1-2, with 7 positions matching TRBD1. CDR1 is DFQATT and CDR2 is SNEGSKA in the germline V gene (reference sequence). The CDR3 consists of 11 residues. The trim removed 4 bases at V and 6 bases at J, leaving 2 bases unmatched. The CDR3 reads CSAITGDGYTF. For the CDR3, the DNA is TGCAGTGCTATTACAGGGGATGGCTACACCTTC.

The chain recombines TRBV6-2 or TRBV6-3 with TRBJ2-7; TRBD2 matches at 14 bases. Losses at the gene ends were 4 bases for V and 2 bases for J; bases not matched to a gene: 7. CDR3 size: 17 residues. CDR1 is MNHEY and CDR2 is SVGEGT in the germline V gene. The CDR3 loop reads CASSFGTSGGWTYEQYF. The CDR3 coding sequence is TGTGCCAGCAGTTTCGGGACTAGCGGGGGATGGACCTACGAGCAGTACTTC.

This clonotype has a handful of counts. The chain couples TRBV7-9 to TRBJ2-2, with a weak D call TRBD1 (6 bases). CDR3 length equals 13 residues. The ends were cut back, 6 bases at V and 1 base at J, with 6 bases in the middle. CDR1 is SEHNR, CDR2 FQNEAQ, per germline (reference sequence). The chain's CDR3 is CASRTGNTGELFF. CDR3 coding DNA: TGTGCCAGCAGGACAGGGAACACCGGGGAGCTGTTTTTT.

This clonotype has more than one count but fewer than ten. The chain employs TRBV28 and TRBJ2-2, with D hard to call. The CDR3 is made up of 12 amino acids. The ends were cut back, 11 bases at V and 3 bases at J, with 10 bases in the middle. The V gene's germline CDR1 is MDHEN and CDR2 SYDVKM. CDR3 region: CAEEGYTGELFF. DNA for the CDR3: TGTGCCGAAGAAGGGTACACCGGGGAGCTGTTTTTT. Supplemented by reference TRBV28 and TRBJ2-2, the full variable domain reads DVKVTQSSRYLVKRTGEKVFLECVQDMDHENMFWYRQDPGLGLRLIYFSYDVKMKEKGDIPEGYSVSREKKERFSLILESASTNQTSMYLCAEEGYTGELFFGEGSRLTVL.

There are many counts of this clonotype. CDR3 loop: CASPAKGTGELFF. CDR3 nucleotide sequence: TGTGCCAGCCCGGCGAAGGGGACCGGGGAGCTGTTTTTT. V gene TRBV28 combines with J gene TRBJ2-2; the D gene is possibly TRBD1 (5 bases). The germline V gene encodes CDR1 MDHEN and CDR2 SYDVKM. The germline V and J ends were trimmed by 8 bases and 5 bases, with 12 bases remaining between them. CDR3 size: 13 residues.

The chain carries TRBV7-2 and TRBJ2-3; D is unresolved. Germline CDR1 is SGHTA and CDR2 is FQGNSA. The germline V and J ends were trimmed by 6 bases and 4 bases, with 11 bases remaining between them. The CDR3 is made up of 13 amino acids. CDR3 residues: CASRGSPPDTQYF. CDR3 DNA sequence: TGTGCCAGCAGGGGCTCCCCACCAGATACGCAGTATTTT.

The chain is built from TRBV30 and TRBJ2-3, with D tentatively TRBD1 or TRBD2 (5 bases each). The V end was cut by 3 bases, the J end by 6 bases, with 13 bases between. This CDR3 has 13 amino acids. Germline lookup yields CDR1 GTSNPN and CDR2 SVGIG (reference sequence). CDR3 loop: CAWSSGGPDTQYF. CDR3 nucleotide sequence: TGTGCCTGGAGCTCTGGGGGACCGGATACGCAGTATTTT.

The V gene is TRBV6-5, the J gene TRBJ2-2; possible D gene TRBD2, 5 bases. The CDR3 spans 19 residues. CDR1 is MNHEY, CDR2 SVGAGI, per germline. Between the trimmed V and J ends, which lost 4 bases and 3 bases, there was a span of 24 bases. The CDR3 sequence is CASSSLSRGPPGDTGELFF. The CDR3 coding sequence is TGTGCCAGCAGTTCTCTGAGTCGGGGTCCCCCGGGTGACACCGGGGAGCTGTTTTTT.